The clone carrying this T cell receptor (beta chain) was counted only a few times. The sample belongs to a study of CD8 T cells in Susac syndrome. RNA, at about 0.5 to 1 ug, was reverse transcribed with random hexamers. A single record per CDR3 protein comes from TCRdb applying MiXCR to the immunoSEQ multiplex PCR reads. The sample lists some 300,000 distinct CDR3 sequences; roughly 81% were seen once. Trimming shortened V by 2 bases and J by 9 bases, and 11 bases separated the two germline ends. This CDR3 has 13 residues. The germline gives CDR1 LGHNT, CDR2 FRNRAP. The authors sequenced TCR beta from blood CD8+ and CD4+ T cells. CD8+ and CD4+ T cells were negatively isolated; TEMRA cells were FACS-enriched.

The sample comprised CD8+ T cells from PBMCs. This TCR was recovered from a human donor with multiple sclerosis. This chain connects TRBV12-5 to TRBJ2-1; the D gene is possibly TRBD1 (5 bases). CDR3: CASGLYRGTEQFF. CDR3 DNA: TGTGCTAGTGGTTTGTATAGGGGCACTGAGCAGTTCTTC.